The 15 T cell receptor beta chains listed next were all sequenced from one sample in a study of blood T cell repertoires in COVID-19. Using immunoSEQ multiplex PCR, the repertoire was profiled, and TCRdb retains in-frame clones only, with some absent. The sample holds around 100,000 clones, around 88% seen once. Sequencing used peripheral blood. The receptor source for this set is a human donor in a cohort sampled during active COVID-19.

The CDR3 DNA sequence: TGCGCCAGCAGCCAAGGACTAGCGGGAGGGCCTCAATCTGTTATCGCCTACGAGCAGTACTTC. Its translation: CASSQGLAGGPQSVIAYEQYF. V gene TRBV4-3 combines with J gene TRBJ2-7; 14 nucleotides match TRBD2. Germline loops: CDR1 LGHNA, CDR2 YSLEER. J lost 2 bases, V lost 1 base, and 16 bases had no gene match. CDR3 length: 21 residues.

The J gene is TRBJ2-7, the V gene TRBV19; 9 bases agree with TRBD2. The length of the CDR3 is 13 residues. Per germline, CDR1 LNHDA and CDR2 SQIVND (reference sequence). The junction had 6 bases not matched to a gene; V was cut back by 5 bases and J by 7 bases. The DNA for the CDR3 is TGTGCCAGTAGTCATCTTCTAGCGGGAGAGCAGTACTTC. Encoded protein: CASSHLLAGEQYF.

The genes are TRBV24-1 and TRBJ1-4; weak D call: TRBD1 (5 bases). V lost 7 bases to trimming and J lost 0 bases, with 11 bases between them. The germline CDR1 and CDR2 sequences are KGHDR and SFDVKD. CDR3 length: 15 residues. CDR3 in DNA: TGTGCCACCAGAGGAAACAGGACAACTAATGAAAAACTGTTTTTT. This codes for CATRGNRTTNEKLFF.

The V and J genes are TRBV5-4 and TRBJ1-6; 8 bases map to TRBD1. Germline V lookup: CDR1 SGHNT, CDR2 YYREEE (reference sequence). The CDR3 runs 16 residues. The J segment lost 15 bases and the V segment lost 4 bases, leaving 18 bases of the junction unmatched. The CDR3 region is CASSALAGTGQSSLHF. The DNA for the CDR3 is TGTGCCAGCAGCGCCCTCGCCGGGACAGGCCAGTCTAGCCTCCACTTT.

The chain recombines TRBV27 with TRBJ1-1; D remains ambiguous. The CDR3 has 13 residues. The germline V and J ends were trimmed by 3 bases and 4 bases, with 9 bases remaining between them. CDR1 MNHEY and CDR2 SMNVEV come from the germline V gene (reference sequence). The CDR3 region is CASSFSVRTEAFF. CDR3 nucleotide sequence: TGTGCCAGCAGTTTTAGCGTTCGCACTGAAGCTTTCTTT.

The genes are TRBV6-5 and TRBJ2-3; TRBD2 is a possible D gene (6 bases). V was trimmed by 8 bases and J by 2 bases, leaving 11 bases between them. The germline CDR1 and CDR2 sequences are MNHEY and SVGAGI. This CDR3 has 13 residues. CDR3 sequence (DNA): TGTGCCAGCGGGGGAGGTTACACAGATACGCAGTATTTT. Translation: CASGGGYTDTQYF.

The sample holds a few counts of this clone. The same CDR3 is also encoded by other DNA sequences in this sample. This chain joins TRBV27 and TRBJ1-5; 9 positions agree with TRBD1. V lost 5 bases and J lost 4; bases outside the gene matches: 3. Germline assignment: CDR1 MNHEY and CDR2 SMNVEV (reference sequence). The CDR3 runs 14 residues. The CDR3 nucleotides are TGTGCCAGCAGTCCCGGACAGGGGAATCAGCCCCAGCATTTT. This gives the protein CASSPGQGNQPQHF.

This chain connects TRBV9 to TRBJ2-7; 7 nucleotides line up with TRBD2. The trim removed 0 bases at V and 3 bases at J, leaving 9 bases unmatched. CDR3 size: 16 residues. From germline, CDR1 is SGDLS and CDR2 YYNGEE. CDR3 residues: CASSVEGTNFFYEQYF. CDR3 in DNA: TGTGCCAGCAGCGTAGAAGGGACTAACTTTTTCTACGAGCAGTACTTC. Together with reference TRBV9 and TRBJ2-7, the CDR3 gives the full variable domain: DSGVTQTPKHLITATGQRVTLRCSPRSGDLSVYWYQQSLDQGLQFLIQYYNGEERAKGNILERFSAQQFPDLHSELNLSSLELGDSALYFCASSVEGTNFFYEQYFGPGTRLTVT.

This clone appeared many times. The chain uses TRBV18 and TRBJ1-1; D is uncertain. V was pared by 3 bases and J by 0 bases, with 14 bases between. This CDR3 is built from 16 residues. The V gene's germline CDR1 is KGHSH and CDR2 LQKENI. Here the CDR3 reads CASSPPTQQMNTEAFF. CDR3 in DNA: TGTGCCAGCTCACCGCCGACACAGCAAATGAACACTGAAGCTTTCTTT.

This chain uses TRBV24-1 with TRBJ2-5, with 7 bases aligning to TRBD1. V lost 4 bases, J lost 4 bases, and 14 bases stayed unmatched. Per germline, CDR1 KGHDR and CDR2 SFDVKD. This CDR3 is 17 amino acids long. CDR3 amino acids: CATSDLGDRPQGETQYF. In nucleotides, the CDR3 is TGTGCCACCAGTGACCTTGGGGACAGACCACAAGGAGAGACCCAGTACTTC.

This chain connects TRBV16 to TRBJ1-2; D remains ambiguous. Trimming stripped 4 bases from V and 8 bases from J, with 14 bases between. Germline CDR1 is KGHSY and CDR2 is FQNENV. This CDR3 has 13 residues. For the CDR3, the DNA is TGTGCCAGCAGCCCGCTCCGCGGGGAGGGCTACACCTTC. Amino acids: CASSPLRGEGYTF.

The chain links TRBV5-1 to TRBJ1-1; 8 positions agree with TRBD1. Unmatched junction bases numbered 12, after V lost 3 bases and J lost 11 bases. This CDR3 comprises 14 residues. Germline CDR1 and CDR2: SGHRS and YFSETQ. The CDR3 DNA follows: TGCGCCAGCAGCTCACCGGGACAGGTAAACGAGGCTTTCTTT. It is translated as CASSSPGQVNEAFF. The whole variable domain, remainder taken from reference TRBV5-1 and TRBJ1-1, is KAGVTQTPRYLIKTRGQQVTLSCSPISGHRSVSWYQQTPGQGLQFLFEYFSETQRNKGNFPGRFSGRQFSNSRSEMNVSTLELGDSALYLCASSSPGQVNEAFFGQGTRLTVV.

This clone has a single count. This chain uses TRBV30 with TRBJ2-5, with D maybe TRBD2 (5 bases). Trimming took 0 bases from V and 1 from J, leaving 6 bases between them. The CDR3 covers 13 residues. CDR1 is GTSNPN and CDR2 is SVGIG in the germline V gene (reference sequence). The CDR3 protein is CAWSVSVQETQYF. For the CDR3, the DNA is TGTGCCTGGAGTGTTAGCGTCCAAGAGACCCAGTACTTC. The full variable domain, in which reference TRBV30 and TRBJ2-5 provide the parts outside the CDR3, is SQTIHQWPATLVQPVGSPLSLECTVEGTSNPNLYWYRQAAGRGLQLLFYSVGIGQISSEVPQNLSASRPQDRQFILSSKKLLLSDSGFYLCAWSVSVQETQYFGPGTRLLVL.

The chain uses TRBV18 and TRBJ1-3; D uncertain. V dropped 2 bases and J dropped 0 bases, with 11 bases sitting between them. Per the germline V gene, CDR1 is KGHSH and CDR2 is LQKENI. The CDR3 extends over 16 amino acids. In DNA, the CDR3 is TGTGCCAGCTCACCATCACGGTCGGGCTCTGGAAACACCATATATTTT. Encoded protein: CASSPSRSGSGNTIYF. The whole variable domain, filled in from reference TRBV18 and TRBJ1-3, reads NAGVMQNPRHLVRRRGQEARLRCSPMKGHSHVYWYRQLPEEGLKFMVYLQKENIIDESGMPKERFSAEFPKEGPSILRIQQVVRGDSAAYFCASSPSRSGSGNTIYFGEGSWLTVV.

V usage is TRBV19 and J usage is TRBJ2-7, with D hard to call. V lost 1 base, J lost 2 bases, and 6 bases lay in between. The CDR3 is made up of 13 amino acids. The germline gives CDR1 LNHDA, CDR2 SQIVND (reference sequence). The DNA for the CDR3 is TGTGCCAGTAGTATAGGCGGCGCCTACGAGCAGTACTTC. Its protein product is CASSIGGAYEQYF.